The table lists the clone carrying this TCR beta chain with a count of one. Its antigen remains unknown. These data come from a study of OX40 agonist ivuxolimab in advanced cancers. Overall study results and limits: CD4+ and CD8+ blood T cells expanded clonally by week 6 at 0.1 to 3.0 mg/kg. More expanded clones were found, on average, in CD8+ than in CD4+ T cells.

Libraries were prepared by immunoSEQ multiplex PCR; TCRdb keeps only in-frame clonotypes and omits some of them. Altogether around 100,000 clones are present, approximately 87% being singletons, with the ten largest covering approximately 5.7%. The length of the CDR3 is 16 residues. V lost 5 bases and J lost 2, with 16 bases in between. Germline CDR1 SGHNT, CDR2 YENEEA. Sample: CD4+ or CD8+ T cells sorted from blood, taken in a trial of the OX40 agonist ivuxolimab. V is TRBV11-3 and J is TRBJ1-3, with D perhaps TRBD1 (5 bases). The receptor's source is an adult with an advanced solid tumor such as melanoma, head and neck, liver or kidney cancer. The CDR3 here is CASSPGARHPGNTIYF. The CDR3 region has the DNA TGTGCCAGCAGCCCCGGGGCTAGGCACCCTGGAAACACCATATATTTT.